The 7 T cell receptor beta chains given below trace back to one sample, sequenced in a study of T cells after somatic rescue of genetic block. Repertoires were generated with immunoSEQ multiplex PCR, while TCRdb's copy carries only in-frame clones and drops some. The table shows 65,000 to 70,000 clones, with about 90% occurring only once. The sequenced material came from peripheral blood mononuclear cells (PBMCs). The origin of the receptors is a man aged 35 to 55.

The chain has TRBV6-1 and TRBJ1-5; no clear D. V was trimmed by 1 base and J by 6 bases, leaving 7 bases between them. Germline CDR1 reads MNHNS; CDR2 reads SASEGT. CDR3 length: 13 amino acids. CDR3 in amino acids: CASSEDWLQPQHF. In DNA form, the CDR3 reads TGTGCCAGCAGTGAAGATTGGCTTCAGCCCCAGCATTTT.

The chain employs TRBV4-1 and TRBJ1-2; D is uncertain. CDR3 length equals 13 residues. CDR1 and CDR2 from the germline V gene are MGHRA and YSYEKL. The ends were cut back, 4 bases at V and 6 bases at J, with 12 bases in the middle. CDR3 amino acids: CASSRVESDGYTF. The CDR3 DNA sequence: TGCGCCAGCAGCCGAGTGGAGTCCGATGGCTACACCTTC.

This clone was detected once. The chain combines TRBV15 with TRBJ2-1; 10 bases are shared with TRBD2. Germline V CDR1 and CDR2: LNHNV, YYDKDF (reference sequence). The CDR3 runs to 16 residues. The J segment lost 6 bases and the V segment lost 1 base, leaving 6 bases of the junction unmatched. CDR3 DNA: TGTGCCACCAGCAGAGGTTTGAGCGGGAGGGCCAATGAGCAGTTCTTC. Encoded protein: CATSRGLSGRANEQFF.

The CDR3 loop reads CASSENRDRGIGNTIYF. The CDR3 coding sequence is TGTGCCAGCAGTGAGAATCGGGACAGGGGAATTGGAAACACCATATATTTT. The gene calls are TRBV2 and TRBJ1-3; TRBD1 matches at 10 bases. CDR1 and CDR2 from the germline V gene are SNHLY and FYNNEI. V was clipped by 3 bases and J by 3 bases; unmatched bases: 8. CDR3 size: 17 residues. The whole variable domain, remainder taken from reference TRBV2 and TRBJ1-3, is EPEVTQTPSHQVTQMGQEVILRCVPISNHLYFYWYRQILGQKVEFLVSFYNNEISEKSEIFDDQFSVERPDGSNFTLKIRSTKLEDSAMYFCASSENRDRGIGNTIYFGEGSWLTVV.

The V and J genes are TRBV6-1 and TRBJ2-3; 10 positions agree with TRBD2. V was pared by 0 bases and J by 6 bases, with 6 bases of the junction left unmatched. The germline V gene encodes CDR1 MNHNS and CDR2 SASEGT. The CDR3 loop spans 16 amino acids. This CDR3 is CASSEAPSGGGDTQYF. The CDR3 DNA follows: TGTGCCAGCAGTGAAGCGCCTAGCGGGGGAGGTGATACGCAGTATTTT.

The chain has TRBV5-1 and TRBJ1-1, with D unclear. The CDR3 covers 12 residues. Trimming stripped 1 base from V and 6 bases from J, with 7 bases between. CDR1 SGHRS and CDR2 YFSETQ come from the germline V gene. This CDR3 reads CASSLNDAEAFF. The CDR3 DNA is TGCGCCAGCAGCTTGAATGATGCTGAAGCTTTCTTT.

The chain couples TRBV7-8 to TRBJ2-1; 10 bases are shared with TRBD1. Germline CDR1 is SGHVS and CDR2 is FQNEAQ. V lost 9 bases to trimming and J lost 4 bases; unmatched junction nucleotides: 6. The CDR3 spans 14 residues. For the CDR3, the DNA is TGTGCCAGTCTGGACAGGGGGTGGTACAATGAGCAGTTCTTC. Its translation is CASLDRGWYNEQFF.